This TCR beta chain comes out of a study of alternative splicing in chronic myeloid leukemia remission (dated by TCRdb to 2019 to 2021). In terms of the full investigation: Remission specimens from the trials were collected at major or complete molecular response, at 12 or 24 months of TKI therapy. RNA sequencing was used to profile peripheral blood taken from chronic-phase CML patients both at diagnosis and at remission, and those profiles were then compared against healthy donors. The RESIST (imatinib), ENESTxtnd (nilotinib) and PINNACLE (nilotinib plus pegylated interferon) trials supplied nine diagnostic specimens along with matched remission specimens. The median age was approximately 50 years at diagnosis, 56 to 60 at remission and approximately 40 for the healthy controls. The diagnostic specimens from the trials consisted of total leukocytes from peripheral blood collected in EDTA. The French Persistem study contributed nine CML samples, of which seven were diagnostic and two were matched remission samples. Female/male counts were 11/5 for diagnosis samples, 8/3 for remission samples and 2/4 for controls. Trizol was used to extract total RNA from peripheral blood mononuclear cells of diagnosis, remission and control samples.

Libraries were prepared through bulk RNA-seq. The TruSeq Stranded RNA sample prep kit was used to generate libraries of poly-A-enriched mRNA from an input of about 1,000 ng total RNA. Every sample was sequenced in triplicate, with paired-end sequencing run on a HiSeq 2500. RNA-seq read length was 125 nucleotides per mate. In the original analysis: Reads were trimmed and aligned to hg38 with STAR v2.7, with quality control by FASTQC, RSeQC and multiqc. Salmon 0.14.1 was used to quantify gene expression levels as transcripts per million (TPM). Principal component analysis suggested that transcriptomic profiles were not driven by trial, library batch, sequencing batch, treatment regimen or sex. Reprocessed by TCRdb, the reads give a single entry per CDR3 protein sequence, without DNA. The V and J calls were determined by TCRdb, not by the authors. This specimen's table enumerates dozens of distinct CDR3 sequences.

The study at large found these results: Blood cell composition differed strongly depending on the timepoint, moving from an enrichment of myeloid progenitors at diagnosis to an enrichment of mature lymphoid cells at remission. At remission, blood cell composition was found to be reconfigured to resemble that of lymphoid cell-enriched normal controls.

In regard to this clonotype: Its antigen remains unidentified.

The meaning of the sample's time point label: major or complete molecular response after front-line TKI therapy. About 15 CML patients were included in the patient cohort, and matched post-remission samples were retrieved for a subset of these patients. Sequencing was performed on PBMCs or total blood leukocytes (not recorded which), taken during remission. This TCR was recovered from an adult with chronic myeloid leukemia.

The CDR3 reads as follows: CSVYQGANEQFF. Recombination connected TRBV29-1 to TRBJ2-1; the TCRdb D gene call, TRBD1, has no DNA to confirm it. Taken from the germline V gene, the CDR1 and CDR2 loops are SQVTM and ANQGSEA. The CDR3 sequence holds 12 residues, the cysteine and phenylalanine included. No DNA is given.